The present TCR beta chain was sequenced within a study of vaccination and CD4 T cells after COVID-19. Cultured CD4+ T cells had their DNA profiled by the Oncomine TCR Beta short-read assay. MiXCR was run by TCRdb on the PCR reads, yielding one entry per CDR3 protein. The sample comprises more than 20,000 distinct CDR3 sequences, over 40% of which are singletons, and roughly 4.9% rests with the top ten. This clonotype was counted a few times. As yet, its antigen is unknown. Treatment of the sample: roughly 11-day PBMC culture with coronavirus spike peptide pools or control peptides (ViraFEST assay). This CDR3 is 13 amino acids long. Germline values: CDR1 DFQATT, CDR2 SNEGSKA (reference sequence). V dropped 2 bases and J dropped 0 bases, with 7 bases sitting between them.

Sequencing was performed on CD4+ T cells from blood, cultured in vitro. The chain combines TRBV20-1 with TRBJ1-1; D is undetermined. The origin of this receptor is a human donor who had recovered from COVID-19. The CDR3 spells CSARHPMNTEAFF. Here the CDR3 DNA reads TGCAGTGCTAGACACCCCATGAACACTGAAGCTTTCTTT.